This TCR beta chain was obtained from a study of T cell responses to AZD1222 COVID-19 vaccine. V shed 4 bases and J shed 4 bases, with 7 bases lying between them. Germline assignment: CDR1 LNHDA and CDR2 SQIVND (reference sequence). CDR3 length: 12 residues. On this clone: Antigen: not known.

Regarding the study as a whole: Compared with day 0, the breadth and depth of the Spike-specific TCR repertoire rose significantly after two doses of AZD1222. Only 5 or 6 individuals given AZD1222 were seropositive at baseline. Nearly half of spike-specific TCRs reportedly target variant regions that are unmutated in the B.1.351 and B.1.1.7 variants.

Data came from immunoSEQ multiplex PCR; TCRdb stores just in-frame clones and leaves some out. In the table there are approximately 70,000 clones, around 89% of which are singletons. The sequenced sample was peripheral blood, obtained 28 days after the second dose of the MenACWY control vaccine. The receptor's source is an adult who received the MenACWY meningococcal vaccine as a control. This chain links TRBV19 with TRBJ1-2; D is uncertain. The CDR3 spells CASSTTFYGYTF. The DNA for the CDR3 is TGTGCCAGTAGTACGACATTCTATGGCTACACCTTC. The variable domain in full, completed from reference TRBV19 and TRBJ1-2, reads DGGITQSPKYLFRKEGQNVTLSCEQNLNHDAMYWYRQDPGQGLRLIYYSQIVNDFQKGDIAEGYSVSREKKESFPLTVTSAQKNPTAFYLCASSTTFYGYTFGSGTRLTVV.